One and the same sample provided the 12 T cell receptor beta chains below, sequenced in a study of cytomegalovirus exposure and HLA in healthy donors. This PCR relied on a set of 60 Vbeta primers and 13 Jbeta primers. The repertoire was sequenced with immunoSEQ multiplex PCR; TCRdb's copy has only in-frame clones and lacks some. The data show 80,000 or so clones, with around 82% seen just once and 3% to 3.5% held by the top ten. The sequencing sample was made of PBMCs. All receptors come from a man aged 35 to 55 in good health and CMV-seronegative.

The rearrangement joins TRBV7-2 to TRBJ1-2, with 9 nucleotides matching TRBD1. V shed 3 bases, J shed 5 bases, and the junction held 7 bases outside the gene matches. The CDR3 spans 15 residues. CDR1 and CDR2 (germline): SGHTA, FQGNSA. The CDR3 DNA sequence: TGTGCCAGCAGCTTGCGGACAGGGGAAGAATATGGCTACACCTTC. This gives the protein CASSLRTGEEYGYTF.

This clone was counted between two and nine times. This chain uses TRBV5-1 with TRBJ1-2, with 7 nucleotides matching TRBD1. The trim removed 0 bases at V and 8 bases at J, leaving 7 bases unmatched. Germline CDR1 reads SGHRS; CDR2 reads YFSETQ. This CDR3 is 14 amino acids long. CDR3 sequence (DNA): TGCGCCAGCAGCTTGGACAGGGGAGAACGGGGCTACACCTTC. This codes for CASSLDRGERGYTF.

The chain carries TRBV6-1 and TRBJ1-5; D possibly corresponds to TRBD1 (5 bases). Germline V lookup: CDR1 MNHNS, CDR2 SASEGT. The CDR3 sequence is 14 residues long. Between the trimmed V and J ends, which lost 4 bases and 4 bases, there was a span of 11 bases. The CDR3 region has the DNA TGTGCCAGCAGTGGGACAAGCGATAATCAGCCCCAGCATTTT. Its protein product is CASSGTSDNQPQHF.

The chain combines TRBV7-3 with TRBJ2-5, with TRBD1 matching over 8 bases. The germline CDR1 and CDR2 sequences are SGHTA and FQGTGA. The V and J ends lost 5 bases and 5 bases, in that order; junction bases with no gene match: 7. This CDR3 is built from 14 residues. CDR3 protein: CASSAQGVGETQYF. CDR3 coding DNA: TGTGCCAGCAGCGCACAGGGGGTTGGGGAGACCCAGTACTTC.

This chain uses TRBV4-2 with TRBJ2-2; D possibly corresponds to TRBD2 (6 bases). The V gene's germline CDR1 is LGHNA and CDR2 YNFKEQ. Trimming removed 0 bases at V and 1 base at J, with 9 bases between. CDR3 length equals 16 residues. The CDR3: CASSQDSGLNTGELFF. The CDR3 DNA reads as TGTGCCAGCAGCCAAGATAGCGGTTTGAACACCGGGGAGCTGTTTTTT.

This clone turned up a few times. CDR3 nucleotides: TGCGCCAGCAGCTTGGTTGCGGGGAATGAAGCTTTCTTT. Amino acid sequence: CASSLVAGNEAFF. The chain is built from TRBV5-1 and TRBJ1-1, with D unclear. The CDR3 contains 13 residues. Per the germline V gene, CDR1 is SGHRS and CDR2 is YFSETQ. The V end lost 0 bases, the J end lost 7 bases, and 10 bases lay between the germline ends.

The V and J genes are TRBV23-1 and TRBJ1-1; 8 bases line up with TRBD1. TRBV23-1 qualifies as an ORF whose function is uncertain. V dropped 8 bases and J dropped 5; count of bases not matched to a gene: 7. This CDR3 region has 13 residues. CDR3 sequence (DNA): TGCGCCAGCCCTTGGGACAGGCGGACTGAAGCTTTCTTT. This encodes CASPWDRRTEAFF.

The V and J genes are TRBV5-1 and TRBJ2-5, with D possibly TRBD1 on 6 matching bases. The J call could be wrong; TRBJ2-7 is a better fit for the DNA end. Germline lookup yields CDR1 SGHRS and CDR2 YFSETQ. The CDR3 sequence is 16 residues long. CDR3 sequence: CASSVPETGGTYEQYF. The CDR3 DNA reads TGCGCCAGCAGTGTACCCGAGACAGGCGGTACCTACGAGCAGTACTTC.

The genes are TRBV5-1 and TRBJ2-1; 7 nucleotides align to TRBD1. CDR1 SGHRS and CDR2 YFSETQ come from the germline V gene. V shed 4 bases and J 1 base; nucleotides not matched to a gene: 5. The CDR3 is 15 amino acids. The CDR3 is CASSPGQTSYNEQFF. CDR3 in DNA: TGCGCCAGCAGCCCGGGACAGACATCCTACAATGAGCAGTTCTTC.

V is TRBV10-3 and J is TRBJ1-6, with D maybe TRBD1 (6 bases). The germline gives CDR1 ENHRY, CDR2 SYGVKD. V gave up 6 bases and J gave up 10 bases, with 16 bases separating them. This CDR3 spans 14 amino acids. CDR3 region: CAIRPQGKDSPLHF. As DNA, the CDR3 is TGTGCCATCAGGCCACAGGGTAAGGACTCACCCCTCCACTTT.

This rearrangement joins TRBV29-1 to TRBJ2-7; D is unresolved. In germline, CDR1 is SQVTM, CDR2 ANQGSEA. The CDR3 has 13 residues. Trimming cost V 3 bases and J 3 bases, with 12 bases left between them. This CDR3 reads CSVEPRVGYEQYF. For the CDR3, the DNA is TGCAGCGTTGAGCCCCGGGTGGGCTACGAGCAGTACTTC.

The genes are TRBV6-5 and TRBJ2-5, with D possibly being TRBD2 (5 bases). V shed 6 bases and J shed 5 bases, with 16 bases lying between them. In germline, CDR1 is MNHEY, CDR2 SVGAGI. CDR3 size: 14 residues. Written as DNA, the CDR3 is TGTGCCAGCAGAAACCGCCCCGGAGGTGAGACCCAGTACTTC. Its protein is CASRNRPGGETQYF.